This paragraph covers one T cell receptor beta chain sequence. This sample stems from a study of blood T cell repertoires in COVID-19. The overall study: Samples of COVID-19 (acute and convalescent) were obtained from the United States, Italy and Spain.

Cohort allocation depended upon clinical history that participants reported. V dropped 4 bases and J dropped 5; count of bases not matched to a gene: 6. This CDR3 has 16 amino acids. Germline CDR1 is SGHNT and CDR2 is YYREEE (reference sequence). Measured with immunoSEQ multiplex PCR; TCRdb has only the in-frame clones, and not every one. Of about 400,000 clones listed, 70% to 90% were seen once; the top ten hold around 0.91%. Sequences were obtained from PBMCs or T cells enriched from blood (not recorded which). The clonotype originates from a woman in her twenties or thirties with acute COVID-19. The chain joins TRBV5-4 to TRBJ2-1; 13 bases fit TRBD2. This CDR3 is CASSPGGLAGNNEQFF. CDR3 bases: TGTGCCAGCAGCCCTGGGGGACTAGCGGGGAACAATGAGCAGTTCTTC.